This T cell receptor (beta chain) was observed in a study of circulating and synovial CD4+ cells in juvenile arthritis. Regarding the study as a whole: Circulating pathogenic-like and bulk T cells looked alike by Vbeta family usage.

Libraries were prepared by immunoSEQ multiplex PCR; TCRdb keeps only in-frame clonotypes and omits some of them. The sample has around 32,000 clones, roughly 96% seen once. As to this clone: What it recognizes is unknown.

Germline V CDR1 and CDR2: SGDLS, YYNGEE. The CDR3 extends over 15 amino acids. With 4 bases removed from V and 0 bases from J, the gap between germline ends came to 8 bases. The rearrangement joins TRBV9 to TRBJ2-6; possible D gene TRBD2, 5 bases. Sequencing used CD4+ T cells from blood. The clonotype was recovered from a human donor with juvenile idiopathic arthritis. The chain's CDR3 is CASSKGDSGANVLTF. In DNA form, the CDR3 reads TGTGCCAGCAGCAAGGGAGACTCTGGGGCCAACGTCCTGACTTTC.